These 14 T cell receptor beta chains were sequenced from one sample in a study of blood T cell repertoires in COVID-19. The repertoire was sequenced with immunoSEQ multiplex PCR; TCRdb's copy has only in-frame clones and lacks some. Of some 42,000 clones detected, approximately 92% appear once; the ten largest clones hold about 10%. The sample consisted of peripheral blood. The receptors stem from a young man with active or convalescent COVID-19.

The chain is built from TRBV9 and TRBJ1-6; TRBD1 might be the D (6 bases). Germline CDR1 is SGDLS and CDR2 is YYNGEE. The ends were cut back, 5 bases at V and 5 bases at J, with 14 bases in the middle. The CDR3 covers 15 residues. The CDR3 sequence: CASSGGTGNNSPLHF. The CDR3 nucleotides are TGTGCCAGCAGTGGGGGAACAGGGAATAATTCACCCCTCCACTTT.

This rearrangement joins TRBV6-1 to TRBJ2-7; TRBD2 matches 10 bases. Germline V gene sequence: CDR1 MNHNS, CDR2 SASEGT. The V segment lost 0 bases and the J segment 7 bases; nucleotides outside the gene matches: 6. This CDR3 has 15 amino acids. CDR3 nucleotide sequence: TGTGCCAGCAGTGAAGCGGCTAGCGGGAGACGGGAGCAGTACGTC. Amino acid sequence: CASSEAASGRREQYV.

The chain combines TRBV6-5 with TRBJ2-2; 7 nucleotides match TRBD1. This CDR3 region has 14 residues. Germline CDR1 MNHEY, CDR2 SVGAGI. V trimming: 6 bases; J trimming: 6 bases; junction bases outside the gene matches: 7. The CDR3 spells CASRRQGTAGELFF. In nucleotides, the CDR3 is TGTGCCAGCAGACGACAGGGAACGGCCGGGGAGCTGTTTTTT.

The sample holds one count of this clone. J is TRBJ2-7 and V is TRBV29-1, with TRBD1 matching 9 bases. CDR3 length: 12 amino acids. The V gene's germline CDR1 is SQVTM and CDR2 ANQGSEA. V shed 8 bases and J 2 bases; nucleotides not matched to a gene: 4. CDR3 sequence reads: CSIRQGAYEQYF. CDR3 in DNA: TGCAGCATCAGACAGGGGGCCTACGAGCAGTACTTC.

The gene calls are TRBV5-1 and TRBJ1-2; the D gene is possibly TRBD1 (6 bases). This CDR3 has 13 residues. Trimming stripped 4 bases from V and 3 bases from J, with 10 bases between. Germline CDR1 and CDR2: SGHRS and YFSETQ. The DNA of the CDR3 is TGCGCCAGCAGCCCGGACAGCTACTATGGCTACACCTTC. It encodes CASSPDSYYGYTF.

The V call is TRBV7-3, the J call TRBJ1-1; no reliable D call. This CDR3 is built from 13 residues. Deletions cut 1 base from V and 10 bases from J, with 13 bases between. The germline V gene has CDR1 SGHTA and CDR2 FQGTGA. CDR3 residues: CASSLIPSSVAFF. As DNA, the CDR3 is TGTGCCAGCAGCTTAATCCCCTCGTCGGTAGCTTTCTTT.

The genes are TRBV19 and TRBJ1-1; TRBD1 aligns across 8 bases. Trimming took 8 bases from V and 1 from J; bases not matched to a gene: 6. This CDR3 spans 14 amino acids. The V gene's germline CDR1 is LNHDA and CDR2 SQIVND (reference sequence). The CDR3, as DNA: TGTGCCAGTGTCCGTGGGACAGGGAACACTGAAGCTTTCTTT. Translating gives CASVRGTGNTEAFF.

By sample fraction, this clone is medium-sized. V usage is TRBV2 and J usage is TRBJ1-2; D not certain. This CDR3 has 16 amino acids. Germline assignment: CDR1 SNHLY and CDR2 FYNNEI. V lost 3 bases, J lost 2 bases, and 16 bases lay in between. CDR3 nucleotides: TGTGCCAGCAGTGATATTCCGTTTGGAGGGAACTATGGCTACACCTTC. This sequence encodes CASSDIPFGGNYGYTF.

This clone was observed a handful of times. The V call is TRBV7-6, the J call TRBJ2-5; 7 nucleotides align to TRBD2. Germline lookup yields CDR1 SGHVS and CDR2 FNYEAQ. With V trimmed by 5 bases and J by 4 bases, 13 bases remained unmatched. The CDR3 is 16 amino acids. For the CDR3, the DNA is TGTGCCAGCAGCCCGGGGGGAGGACTGGTAGGAGAGACCCAGTACTTC. As protein: CASSPGGGLVGETQYF.

The V gene is TRBV3-1 (or the pseudogene TRBV3-2), the J gene TRBJ1-2; TRBD1 matches 11 bases. Germline CDR1 is LGHDT and CDR2 is YNNKEL (reference sequence). This CDR3 is built from 14 residues. Unmatched junction bases numbered 4, after V lost 3 bases and J lost 7 bases. CDR3 in amino acids: CASSQDRGPGGYTF. For the CDR3, the DNA is TGTGCCAGCAGCCAGGACAGGGGGCCAGGTGGCTACACCTTC.

The chain combines TRBV6-5 with TRBJ2-7; weak D call: TRBD1 (6 bases). V dropped 2 bases and J dropped 2 bases, with 10 bases sitting between them. The CDR3 consists of 14 residues. Germline CDR1 reads MNHEY; CDR2 reads SVGAGI. The CDR3 coding sequence is TGTGCCAGCAGTTACGAAGGGGGTACCTACGAGCAGTACTTC. It specifies CASSYEGGTYEQYF.

V is TRBV11-3 and J is TRBJ2-3, with D maybe TRBD1 (6 bases). The CDR3 covers 14 residues. In germline, CDR1 is SGHNT, CDR2 YENEEA. The V gene lost 7 bases and the J gene lost 2 bases, with 13 bases spanning the gap. CDR3 coding DNA: TGTGCCAGCACCCTGGACAGATCCACAGATACGCAGTATTTT. The encoded protein is CASTLDRSTDTQYF.

The chain employs TRBV5-1 and TRBJ1-6; D perhaps matches TRBD1 (6 bases). The CDR3 loop spans 15 amino acids. Between the trimmed V and J ends, which lost 2 bases and 7 bases, there was a span of 13 bases. Per germline, CDR1 SGHRS and CDR2 YFSETQ. The CDR3 sequence is CASSLSGAANSPLHF. CDR3 nucleotides: TGCGCCAGCAGCTTATCAGGGGCTGCCAATTCACCCCTCCACTTT.

The chain is built from TRBV27 and TRBJ2-2; the match to TRBD2 covers 12 bases. Trimming at V came to 0 bases and at J to 7 bases, leaving 3 bases not matched to a gene. The CDR3 is made up of 16 amino acids. Looked up from germline, CDR1 is MNHEY and CDR2 is SMNVEV (reference sequence). CDR3 nucleotides: TGTGCCAGCAGTTTATCTCTAGCGGGAGGGCTCGGGGAGCTGTTTTTT. Residues: CASSLSLAGGLGELFF.